The 19 T cell receptor beta chains presented below share a single source sample, sequenced in a study of T cell responses to AZD1222 COVID-19 vaccine. Generated by immunoSEQ multiplex PCR, the TCRdb table keeps only in-frame clones and is missing some. In the table there are 85,000 to 120,000 clones, approximately 90% of which are singletons. This sample comprised peripheral blood, obtained on day 0 of AZD1222 vaccination. The source of these receptors is an adult in good health.

This clone was observed a single time. The chain combines TRBV7-2 with TRBJ2-5, with D uncertain. This CDR3 comprises 13 residues. CDR1 and CDR2 from the germline V gene are SGHTA and FQGNSA. Trimming left V 4 bases short and J 7 bases short, with 13 bases between. The CDR3 bases are TGTGCCAGCAGCTCGGCAGCCTTCGGGACCCAGTACTTC. Translating it yields CASSSAAFGTQYF.

For the CDR3, the DNA is TGTGCCAGCACCCCGCTATCCCCTGCGCAGTTCTTC. Its translation is CASTPLSPAQFF. V usage is TRBV5-5 and J usage is TRBJ2-1, with no clear D. Trimming pared 6 bases from V and 12 bases from J, leaving 16 bases between. The CDR3 spans 12 residues. Germline V gene data show CDR1 as SGHKS and CDR2 as YYEKEE (reference sequence). Drawing the rest from reference TRBV5-5 and TRBJ2-1, the complete variable domain is DAGVTQSPTHLIKTRGQQVTLRCSPISGHKSVSWYQQVLGQGPQFIFQYYEKEERGRGNFPDRFSARQFPNYSSELNVNALLLGDSALYLCASTPLSPAQFFGPGTRLTVL.

The chain uses TRBV7-2 and TRBJ1-1; maybe TRBD1 (6 bases). The CDR3 runs 16 residues. V shed 2 bases and J shed 2 bases, with 15 bases lying between them. Germline V gene lookup returns CDR1 SGHTA and CDR2 FQGNSA. CDR3 sequence reads: CASSLFEGGQNTEAFF. In DNA, the CDR3 is TGTGCCAGCAGCTTATTTGAGGGGGGCCAAAACACTGAAGCTTTCTTT.

This clone was seen a handful of times. The chain uses TRBV29-1 and TRBJ1-5; D is unresolved. The ends were cut back, 6 bases at V and 4 bases at J, with 19 bases in the middle. Per the germline V gene, CDR1 is SQVTM and CDR2 is ANQGSEA. The CDR3 covers 15 residues. Here the CDR3 DNA reads TGCAGCGTCGCAGACGGCTTGGTTGGAAATCAGCCCCAGCATTTT. Encoded protein: CSVADGLVGNQPQHF.

The J gene is TRBJ2-2, the V gene TRBV27; tentatively, D is TRBD1 (6 bases). Trimming took off 7 bases at V and 6 bases at J, with 12 bases between the two ends. This CDR3 is 13 amino acids long. From germline, CDR1 is MNHEY and CDR2 SMNVEV (reference sequence). Written as DNA, the CDR3 is TGTGCCAGCAAGTTCCAGGGGCCCGGGGAGCTGTTTTTT. This translates into CASKFQGPGELFF.

This clone is a singleton in its sample. The chain uses TRBV4-1 and TRBJ2-2, with 7 bases that match TRBD2. The germline gives CDR1 MGHRA, CDR2 YSYEKL. With V trimmed by 0 bases and J by 1 base, 2 bases remained unmatched. There are 16 residues in the CDR3. CDR3 sequence (DNA): TGCGCCAGCAGCCAAGAACAGCGGGGGAACACCGGGGAGCTGTTTTTT. It yields the protein CASSQEQRGNTGELFF.

In this sample, this clone turned up once. This chain uses TRBV30 with TRBJ2-1, with a weak D call TRBD2 (5 bases). The CDR3 loop spans 16 amino acids. V dropped 0 bases and J dropped 0 bases, with 12 bases sitting between them. The germline V gene has CDR1 GTSNPN and CDR2 SVGIG (reference sequence). The CDR3, as DNA: TGTGCCTGGAGTGTAATTTTCGGGGTCTCCTACAATGAGCAGTTCTTC. This gives the protein CAWSVIFGVSYNEQFF. The full variable domain, completed using reference TRBV30 and TRBJ2-1, is SQTIHQWPATLVQPVGSPLSLECTVEGTSNPNLYWYRQAAGRGLQLLFYSVGIGQISSEVPQNLSASRPQDRQFILSSKKLLLSDSGFYLCAWSVIFGVSYNEQFFGPGTRLTVL.

This chain links TRBV4-2 with TRBJ2-5, with 12 positions matching TRBD2. Trimming removed 0 bases from V and 6 bases from J; junction bases left unmatched: 11. Per germline, CDR1 LGHNA and CDR2 YNFKEQ. The CDR3 totals 18 residues. The CDR3 nucleotides read TGTGCCAGCAGCCAAGATCGGGCTAGCGGGGGGGCTGGGCAGACCCAGTACTTC. Its protein product is CASSQDRASGGAGQTQYF.

The V and J genes are TRBV7-2 and TRBJ1-6; D gene ambiguous. The germline gives CDR1 SGHTA, CDR2 FQGNSA. This CDR3 has 13 amino acids. The germline V and J ends were trimmed by 5 bases and 9 bases, with 11 bases remaining between them. For the CDR3, the DNA is TGTGCCAGCAGCCAGTCCTCGGGTTCACCCCTCCACTTT. Translating gives CASSQSSGSPLHF.

The V gene is TRBV21-1, the J gene TRBJ2-1; TRBD2 reflects the table's D call only, with no check against the DNA. TRBV21-1 is an annotated pseudogene. The CDR3 has 13 amino acids. The CDR3 loop reads CASSKGGLDGRFF. In DNA, the CDR3 is TGTGCCAGCAGCAAGGGCGGGCTGGACGGCCGGTTCTTC.

The chain has TRBV5-4 and TRBJ1-2, with TRBD1 identical over 9 bases. Germline lookup yields CDR1 SGHNT and CDR2 YYREEE (reference sequence). J gave up 6 bases and V 4 bases, and 7 bases lay outside the gene matches. CDR3 length equals 14 residues. The CDR3 DNA follows: TGTGCCAGCAGCGCGGGACAGGGAGTGGATGGCTACACCTTC. Its protein is CASSAGQGVDGYTF.

The chain has TRBV18 and TRBJ1-4, with D hard to call. The V gene lost 1 base and the J gene lost 3 bases, with 6 bases spanning the gap. Germline CDR1 and CDR2: KGHSH and LQKENI. There are 14 residues in the CDR3. CDR3 in DNA: TGTGCCAGCTCACCACTAACAGCTAATGAAAAACTGTTTTTT. This translates into CASSPLTANEKLFF.

This clone was recorded once. The chain employs TRBV20-1 and TRBJ1-5; 8 positions match TRBD1. The CDR3 extends over 15 amino acids. Losses at the gene ends were 3 bases for V and 5 bases for J; bases not matched to a gene: 9. The germline V gene encodes CDR1 DFQATT and CDR2 SNEGSKA (reference sequence). The CDR3 bases are TGCAGTGCTAGTTTCTCGGACAGGGTGCATCAGCCCCAGCATTTT. Translated: CSASFSDRVHQPQHF.

The chain uses TRBV7-2 and TRBJ2-2; TRBD1 agrees at 7 bases. Looked up from germline, CDR1 is SGHTA and CDR2 is FQGNSA. The J segment lost 4 bases and the V segment lost 3 bases, leaving 5 bases of the junction unmatched. CDR3 length equals 15 residues. CDR3 loop: CASSFRQGGTGELFF. The DNA for the CDR3 is TGTGCCAGCAGCTTCCGACAGGGCGGCACCGGGGAGCTGTTTTTT.

The chain carries TRBV11-2 and TRBJ2-3; perhaps TRBD2 as D (6 bases). The CDR3 runs to 15 residues. The germline V gene has CDR1 SGHAT and CDR2 FQNNGV. Trimming cost V 3 bases and J 4 bases, with 14 bases left between them. The CDR3 DNA reads as TGTGCCAGCAGCTTGCGGGCGACTAGTGCAGATACGCAGTATTTT. This gives the protein CASSLRATSADTQYF.

The chain joins TRBV19 to TRBJ2-7; 7 bases line up with TRBD1. The germline V gene encodes CDR1 LNHDA and CDR2 SQIVND (reference sequence). CDR3 length: 15 residues. V lost 1 base to trimming and J lost 2 bases; unmatched junction nucleotides: 5. DNA of the CDR3: TGTGCCAGTAGTATAGCGGAGACAGGGACCTACGAGCAGTACTTC. This sequence encodes CASSIAETGTYEQYF.

This chain links TRBV20-1 with TRBJ1-4; D is uncertain. Germline V gene data show CDR1 as DFQATT and CDR2 as SNEGSKA (reference sequence). The V and J ends lost 3 bases and 8 bases respectively, with 13 bases between them. CDR3 length equals 13 residues. In DNA, the CDR3 is TGCAGTGCTAGTGGCCCCCTGGGGGAAAAACTGTTTTTT. Residues: CSASGPLGEKLFF.

The V call is TRBV4-1, the J call TRBJ2-7, with D possibly being TRBD1 (7 bases). CDR1 is MGHRA and CDR2 is YSYEKL in the germline V gene. This CDR3 has 18 amino acids. V was clipped by 3 bases and J by 6 bases, with 27 bases between them. CDR3: CASSHKTGSEGQVSEQYF. The CDR3 DNA follows: TGCGCCAGCAGCCATAAGACAGGGTCGGAGGGCCAGGTCTCCGAGCAGTACTTC.

The rearrangement links TRBV7-8 to TRBJ2-1, with 13 bases identical to TRBD2. The CDR3 runs 19 residues. The germline CDR1 and CDR2 sequences are SGHVS and FQNEAQ. V was pared by 5 bases and J by 0 bases, with 10 bases of the junction left unmatched. The CDR3 is CASSLGLAGASSSYNEQFF. The CDR3 bases are TGTGCCAGCAGCCTCGGACTAGCGGGGGCCTCGAGCTCCTACAATGAGCAGTTCTTC.